The TCR beta chain described here comes from a study of T cells in Graves' hyperthyroidism and ophthalmopathy. Points from the study as a whole: The model's output predicted ophthalmopathy at a median of roughly 6.9 months prior to onset.

Under 3 months was the duration of disease in ophthalmopathy patients, who also had a Clinical Activity Score of at least 3 and a NOSPECS grade of at least 4. J lost 7 bases, V lost 1 base, and 13 bases had no gene match. CDR1 and CDR2 from the germline V gene are SGHRS and YFSETQ. The CDR3 has 18 residues. This clonotype is a singleton in its sample. What it recognizes is unknown. TCR beta CDR3 regions were amplified from RNA. The HTBI primer set was used in a first-round RT-PCR of the TCR CDR3. MiXCR was run by TCRdb on the multiplex PCR reads, yielding one entry per CDR3 protein. The repertoire consists of about 400,000 distinct CDR3 sequences, with over 12% occurring once and the leading ten covering 15% to 20%.

This clonotype was sampled from a woman between 55 and 75 years old with Graves' ophthalmopathy. This chain uses TRBV5-1 with TRBJ2-3, with TRBD2 matching over 12 bases. The specimen was blood. CDR3 in DNA: TGCGCCAGCAGCTTGTCTCCTCTAGCGGGAGGGAGAAAAAATACGCAGTATTTT. It yields the protein CASSLSPLAGGRKNTQYF.